The rows below give T cell receptor beta chains drawn from one sample of a study of response to subunit inactivated influenza vaccine. MiXCR, applied by TCRdb to the RT-PCR reads, yields one record per CDR3 protein. The sample includes approximately 700,000 distinct CDR3 sequences, over 11% of them seen just once. The sample here was PBMCs from blood, taken approximately 15 days before vaccination. All receptors derive from a man in his fifties who received an inactivated influenza vaccine. The CDR3 runs from the conserved cysteine through the conserved F or W. The D gene is left open where the match is weak. Expanded clones are given a class, and other clones once, few, many or no size at all.

v_gene	d_gene	abundance	len	j_gene	CDR3nt	CDR3aa
TRBV6-2/TRBV6-3	TRBD1	-	17	TRBJ1-5	TGTGCCAGCAGTTACGGGGGACAGGGAATCGGCAATCAGCCCCAGCATTTT	CASSYGGQGIGNQPQHF
TRBV19	TRBD1	few	14	TRBJ1-4	TGTGCCAGTAAAGAGACAGGGCGGGGTTCGAAACTGTTTTTT	CASKETGRGSKLFF
TRBV15	-	-	14	TRBJ2-5	TGTGCCACCAGCCGCACAGAGTACCAAGAGACCCAGTACTTC	CATSRTEYQETQYF
TRBV12-3/TRBV12-4	TRBD1	many	14	TRBJ1-6	TGTGCCAGCAGCCCCCGGGACAGGGGTTCACCCCTCCACTTT	CASSPRDRGSPLHF
TRBV6-1	TRBD1	many	13	TRBJ1-5	TGTGCCAGCATGGGCCAAGGGGGCCAGCCCCAGCATTTT	CASMGQGGQPQHF
TRBV6-5	-	few	15	TRBJ2-7	TGTGCCAGCAGTTACTCGCTTCCCAGGTTCTACGAGCAGTACTTC	CASSYSLPRFYEQYF
TRBV20-1	TRBD2	many	13	TRBJ2-4	TGCAGTGCTTTACTAGCGGATAAAAACATTCAGTACTTC	CSALLADKNIQYF
TRBV12-3/TRBV12-4	-	-	15	TRBJ2-5	TGTGCCAGCAGTCCGGCGGGACTAAGGGGGGGGACCCAGTACTTC	CASSPAGLRGGTQYF
TRBV28	-	-	15	TRBJ2-1	TGTGCCAGCAGTTTTCGCGGGGAAATCGACAATGAGCAGTTCTTC	CASSFRGEIDNEQFF
TRBV4-1	TRBD1	-	16	TRBJ2-5	TGCGCCAGCAGCTGGACAGGGTTTATTTCAAGGGAGACCCAGTACTTC	CASSWTGFISRETQYF
TRBV6-6	-	few	13	TRBJ1-1	TGTGCCAGCAGTTCTGAAATGAACACTGAAGCTTTCTTT	CASSSEMNTEAFF
TRBV20-1	TRBD2	few	15	TRBJ2-4	TGCAGTGCTCCTACGCGAGCGGGAGTCAAAAACATTCAGTACTTC	CSAPTRAGVKNIQYF
TRBV4-2	TRBD2	-	18	TRBJ2-3	TGTGCCAGCAGCCTCACTTTACTAGCGGGGGGGAGCACAGATACGCAGTATTTT	CASSLTLLAGGSTDTQYF
TRBV10-2	-	few	12	TRBJ2-7	TGCGCCAGCAGCTCGGACAGCCACGAGCAGTACTTC	CASSSDSHEQYF
TRBV27	-	-	16	TRBJ1-2	TGTGCCAGCAGTTTATCGCGGAGCCCCTTCAACTATGGCTACACCTTC	CASSLSRSPFNYGYTF
TRBV20-1	TRBD1	few	13	TRBJ1-2	TGCAGTGCTGTTCCCCCCACAGGGGTCGGCTACACCTTC	CSAVPPTGVGYTF
TRBV4-3	-	few	13	TRBJ2-7	TGCGCCAGCAGCCAAGTCCAGGGTTACGAGCAGTACTTC	CASSQVQGYEQYF